This is a list of T cell receptor beta chains from one sample in a study of blood T cell repertoires in COVID-19. Produced via immunoSEQ multiplex PCR; TCRdb's table is partial and in-frame only. The repertoire holds about 490,000 clones, 80% to 90% seen once, with under 4% in the top ten. Sequencing used peripheral blood. Receptors were obtained from a human donor in a cohort sampled during active COVID-19. Both conserved end residues are part of each CDR3. The order of the fields is V gene, D gene, clone size, J gene, CDR3 DNA, CDR3 protein. D genes are given only for firm matches. The size of a clone is reported for some rows only, either as once, few or many, or as a class for expanded clones.

V gene: TRBV27; D gene: -; clone size: -; J gene: TRBJ2-7; CDR3 DNA: TGTGCCAGCAGTTTAATGTATCGTTCCTACGAGCAGTACTTC; CDR3 protein: CASSLMYRSYEQYF
V gene: TRBV12-1; D gene: -; clone size: -; J gene: TRBJ2-7; CDR3 DNA: TGTGCCAGCAGCTTTGAAGTGCCTAGCGGGAGTTACGAGCAGTACTTC; CDR3 protein: CASSFEVPSGSYEQYF
V gene: TRBV3-1/TRBV3-2; D gene: -; clone size: -; J gene: TRBJ2-1; CDR3 DNA: TGTGCCAGCAGCCAAGGGGGCGGTCGCAAGAAGTTCTTC; CDR3 protein: CASSQGGGRKKFF
V gene: TRBV7-2; D gene: -; clone size: -; J gene: TRBJ2-7; CDR3 DNA: TGTGCCAGCAGCTTGGTGGGCGGGCAGACGACCTACGAGCAGTACTTC; CDR3 protein: CASSLVGGQTTYEQYF
V gene: TRBV9; D gene: -; clone size: -; J gene: TRBJ2-7; CDR3 DNA: TGTGCCAGCAGCGCTGGACAGAACCTTTTGGACGAGCAGTACTTC; CDR3 protein: CASSAGQNLLDEQYF
V gene: TRBV18; D gene: -; clone size: -; J gene: TRBJ1-1; CDR3 DNA: TGTGCCAGCTCAACTCTGAACACTGAAGCTTTCTTT; CDR3 protein: CASSTLNTEAFF
V gene: TRBV6-5; D gene: -; clone size: -; J gene: TRBJ1-3; CDR3 DNA: TGTGCCAGCAGTACTGGGACACAGTCTGGAAACACCATATATTTT; CDR3 protein: CASSTGTQSGNTIYF
V gene: TRBV4-1; D gene: -; clone size: once; J gene: TRBJ2-2; CDR3 DNA: TGCGCCAGCAGCCCCGACAACGCGAACACCGGGGAGCTGTTTTTT; CDR3 protein: CASSPDNANTGELFF
V gene: TRBV5-1; D gene: -; clone size: -; J gene: TRBJ1-2; CDR3 DNA: TGCGCCAGCAGCTTGTTTTCGGGGGACGTTTATGGCTACACCTTC; CDR3 protein: CASSLFSGDVYGYTF
V gene: TRBV5-4; D gene: TRBD1; clone size: few; J gene: TRBJ2-7; CDR3 DNA: TGTGCCACCGCGAAGACAGGGCAAAACTACGAGCAGTACTTC; CDR3 protein: CATAKTGQNYEQYF
V gene: TRBV10-1; D gene: TRBD2; clone size: once; J gene: TRBJ2-5; CDR3 DNA: TGCGCCAGCAGTGAGTCGAGGAGACTAGCGGTTCGTGGGACCCAGTACTTC; CDR3 protein: CASSESRRLAVRGTQYF
V gene: TRBV5-4; D gene: -; clone size: -; J gene: TRBJ2-1; CDR3 DNA: TGTGCCAGCAGTTACCCGGGACGGGGGACCAATGAGCAGTTCTTC; CDR3 protein: CASSYPGRGTNEQFF
V gene: TRBV21-1; D gene: -; clone size: -; J gene: TRBJ1-4; CDR3 DNA: TGTGCCAGCAGCAAACTTGGAGGGCCCTTGGGTGAAAAACTGTTTTTT; CDR3 protein: CASSKLGGPLGEKLFF
V gene: TRBV27; D gene: -; clone size: -; J gene: TRBJ1-5; CDR3 DNA: TGTGCCAGCAGCTCCTCGTCCCAGGGGTATAGCAATCAGCCCCAGCATTTT; CDR3 protein: CASSSSSQGYSNQPQHF
V gene: TRBV28; D gene: TRBD1; clone size: many; J gene: TRBJ2-7; CDR3 DNA: TGTGCCAGCAGTTTATGGTCCGGTCAGGGGGTGGTGGAGCAGTACTTC; CDR3 protein: CASSLWSGQGVVEQYF
V gene: TRBV3-1/TRBV3-2; D gene: -; clone size: -; J gene: TRBJ2-1; CDR3 DNA: TGTGCCAGCAGCCCGACGGGGGCCTACAATGAGCAGTTCTTC; CDR3 protein: CASSPTGAYNEQFF